The 9 T cell receptor beta chains presented below share a single source sample, sequenced in a study of CD8 T cells in ankylosing spondylitis. TCRdb processed the 5' RACE reads anew with MiXCR; each CDR3 protein has one entry. The table includes under 250,000 distinct CDR3 sequences, 32% detected once. The sequenced material came from blood, either unsorted or a sorted T cell fraction (not recorded which). These receptors were obtained from a male donor with ankylosing spondylitis or in good health (not recorded which).

A few counts support this clonotype. The rearrangement links TRBV20-1 to TRBJ2-5; 11 bases agree with TRBD1. Germline V CDR1 and CDR2: DFQATT, SNEGSKA (reference sequence). This CDR3 region has 13 residues. V gave up 6 bases and J gave up 4 bases; unmatched junction bases: 4. The DNA of the CDR3 is TGCAGTGCCAGGACAGGGGGCTTAGAGACCCAGTACTTC. Its protein is CSARTGGLETQYF.

V is TRBV11-2 and J is TRBJ2-3; the D call may be TRBD1 or TRBD2 (6 bases each). The CDR3 sequence is 17 residues long. Per germline, CDR1 SGHAT and CDR2 FQNNGV. The V end lost 5 bases, the J end lost 5 bases, and 23 bases lay between the germline ends. The CDR3 DNA sequence: TGTGCCAGCAGCCCTGGAGGTTACGGGGGCAGTGTAGATACGCAGTATTTT. This sequence encodes CASSPGGYGGSVDTQYF. The entire variable domain, with the rest obtained from reference TRBV11-2 and TRBJ2-3, is as follows: EAGVAQSPRYKIIEKRQSVAFWCNPISGHATLYWYQQILGQGPKLLIQFQNNGVVDDSQLPKDRFSAERLKGVDSTLKIQPAKLEDSAVYLCASSPGGYGGSVDTQYFGPGTRLTVL.

The V call is TRBV5-1, the J call TRBJ2-7; TRBD2 is a possible D gene (5 bases). CDR1 and CDR2 (germline): SGHRS, YFSETQ. V was cut by 2 bases and J by 1 base, with 10 bases left in between. The CDR3 runs to 14 residues. The CDR3 reads CASSLSGTSYEQYF. The CDR3, as DNA: TGCGCCAGCAGCTTATCGGGAACTTCCTACGAGCAGTACTTC. The entire variable domain, with the rest obtained from reference TRBV5-1 and TRBJ2-7, is as follows: KAGVTQTPRYLIKTRGQQVTLSCSPISGHRSVSWYQQTPGQGLQFLFEYFSETQRNKGNFPGRFSGRQFSNSRSEMNVSTLELGDSALYLCASSLSGTSYEQYFGPGTRLTVT.

The V and J genes are TRBV12-3 or TRBV12-4 and TRBJ2-5; perhaps TRBD1 as D (7 bases). The CDR3 runs to 13 residues. V was shortened by 5 bases and J by 4 bases, with 11 bases between the two germline ends. CDR3 loop: CASSPQGGETQYF. DNA of the CDR3: TGTGCCAGCAGTCCCCAGGGGGGAGAGACCCAGTACTTC.

This clonotype has more than one count but fewer than ten. This chain joins TRBV12-3 or TRBV12-4 and TRBJ1-1; D remains unclear. The CDR3 runs 12 residues. The V end was cut by 1 base, the J end by 5 bases, with 5 bases between. CDR3 nucleotide sequence: TGTGCCAGCAGTTTAGGGCCAACTGAAGCTTTCTTT. Translation: CASSLGPTEAFF.

This clonotype has a handful of counts. The chain couples TRBV29-1 to TRBJ2-1; tentative D call: TRBD1 (6 bases). The CDR3 runs to 12 residues. V was shortened by 7 bases and J by 8 bases, with 15 bases between the two germline ends. Germline CDR1 reads SQVTM; CDR2 reads ANQGSEA. In DNA form, the CDR3 reads TGCAGCGGAGTGGACAGAATCCATGAGCAGTTCTTC. It is translated as CSGVDRIHEQFF.

This clonotype was seen more than once but under ten times. This sequence joins TRBV12-3 or TRBV12-4 and TRBJ1-2; D possibly corresponds to TRBD1 (5 bases). CDR3 length: 15 amino acids. Trimming took 5 bases from V and 6 from J, leaving 19 bases between them. The CDR3 here is CASSPPGRRLHGYTF. The CDR3 region has the DNA TGTGCCAGCAGTCCCCCGGGACGGCGACTTCATGGCTACACCTTC.

The chain is built from TRBV9 and TRBJ2-1; D perhaps matches TRBD1 (6 bases). The V gene's germline CDR1 is SGDLS and CDR2 YYNGEE. CDR3 length: 15 amino acids. The V and J ends lost 0 bases and 10 bases respectively, with 17 bases between them. The chain's CDR3 is CASSVGGTMRGEQFF. The CDR3, as DNA: TGTGCCAGCAGCGTAGGAGGCACCATGAGGGGGGAGCAGTTCTTC.

The rearrangement joins TRBV7-9 to TRBJ1-1; D remains unclear. CDR1 is SEHNR, CDR2 FQNEAQ, per germline (reference sequence). The CDR3 loop spans 12 amino acids. Trimming pared 5 bases from V and 8 bases from J, leaving 12 bases between. The CDR3 protein is CASSQYGLEAFF. The CDR3 DNA reads as TGTGCCAGCAGCCAATACGGGCTAGAAGCTTTCTTT.